This TCR beta chain was recorded in a study of cytomegalovirus exposure and HLA in healthy donors (dated by TCRdb to 2017 to 2019). For context, the study as a whole: In an earlier analysis of some 610 of the donors, around 300 Gb of sequence data and 90 million to 120 million unique TCR beta sequences from 150 million to 200 million T cells were reported. An early release covering over 500 HLA-typed donors comprised approximately 300 gigabases of sequencing data and around 85 million unique TCR sequences. Of the 398 genotyped donors, around 81% fell in the genetic ancestry cluster associated with self-reported Caucasian donors. The aim of the study was to test whether cataloging public T cell receptors could identify signatures of past pathogen exposure. Using immunosequencing, the study profiled T cell repertoires from 500 to 800 subjects and related those repertoires to cytomegalovirus serostatus. A separate validation cohort of roughly 130 different subjects was used in addition to the roughly 670-subject first cohort. High-throughput TCR immunosequencing, statistical association of individual TCRs with disease status, and machine learning were combined to predict cytomegalovirus infection status. In a later analysis, previously published TCR beta repertoires from 670 or so donors were re-analyzed and high-resolution HLA genotyping was added so that TCR occurrence patterns could be studied. In the later analysis, no new phenotypic data were used to find candidate immune exposures; instead, reliance was placed on TCR beta sequences and their occurrence across donors. An earlier analysis of approximately 630 of the donors applied high-throughput TCR beta sequencing to assess whether each TCR beta V gene segment acted as functional or pseudogenic. Donor age, sex, ethnicity and CMV serostatus were compiled alongside the repertoire data. A later genetic analysis took genome-wide SNP genotypes for 398 of the 666 donors and used that subset as a discovery cohort. All discovery cohort repertoires had been generated using a single sequencing platform. HLA typing covered class I and class II loci at four-digit resolution. Typing coverage differed by locus: A, B, C, DRB1 and DQB1 were typed in roughly 629-630 donors, DQA1 in 522, DPA1 in 600 to 610, and DPB1 in around 440. Roughly 5 DR-DQ haplotypes were handled as single units for association and clustering, since linkage in the cohort was strong. Across some 400 genotyped donors of the cohort, an average of approximately 240,000 unique TCR beta nucleotide sequences per donor were sequenced, and 15% to 20% of those sequences were non-productive.

Broader findings and caveats from the paper: The only immune exposure information available for the cohort was CMV serostatus. Specific HLA alleles were associated with about 17,000 TCR beta sequences at a false discovery rate of 0.05 in a later analysis. Several of the top co-occurrence clusters appeared to be linked to parvovirus B19, influenza, CMV and Epstein-Barr virus, according to a later analysis. In vitro tests confirmed that three of the cytomegalovirus-associated TCR beta chains recognize cytomegalovirus antigens. An earlier analysis of around 500 of the donors showed that most TCR beta V segments appeared in productive rearrangements either about 87% or about 30% of the time, which broadly matched IMGT annotations. In a later genetic analysis, a missense DCLRE1C variant was associated with V-gene and J-gene trimming of TCR beta chains, and the association was replicated in an independent cohort. This cohort had only TCR beta chains sequenced, and the lack of alpha or paired-chain data limited which features could be detected. Most CMV-associated TCR beta chains appeared to be HLA-restricted in a later analysis, and the HLA associations seemed to be driven largely by CMV exposure. According to a later analysis, TCR association rates differed among HLA loci, with DRB1 alleles showing the most associated TCRs and HLA-C alleles showing the fewest. The study listed 164 TCR beta chains as associated with cytomegalovirus. Because the 87-base-pair reads could not distinguish some IMGT-functional V segments, including TRBV6-2 and TRBV6-3, those segments were excluded. Cytomegalovirus status was reported to be diagnosed by the classifier with high specificity and sensitivity in both the original and validation cohorts. A further reported finding was that TCR beta sequences accurately predicted the HLA-A and HLA-B alleles for most subjects in the first cohort. Compared with the approximately 700-donor mean, donors in an Asian-associated ancestry cluster had fewer N-insertions in productive TCRs, according to a later genetic analysis. It was suggested by the authors that the approach could potentially be generalized to other disease states and immunological phenotypes. A group of highly shared sequence variants was considered likely to be a technical artifact of the sequencing pipeline. A later analysis found that HLA-associated TCR beta chains were more clonally expanded and had lower generation probabilities than equally common non-associated chains. Across donors, most TCR sequences were observed very rarely, whereas some public TCRs were present in many individuals. The presence/absence analyses assumed that sequencing depth was roughly uniform across donors, and that assumption may not be true. When HLA alleles, especially DR and DQ, strongly co-occurred, attributing TCR associations to individual alleles was difficult. Over 15 rarely observed V segments, including chromosome 9 orphons, were excluded from the earlier analysis of approximately 600 of the donors because counts were too low. Because HLA typing was unavailable for some donors at each locus, only the typed subset was used in association tests. Correlated functional status among segregating V segments might reflect linkage disequilibrium, but an unknown experimental factor could not be ruled out.

In total, about 650 healthy bone marrow donors made up the cohort. Cohort members were all nominally healthy when sampled, although unrecorded immune exposures were likely present. The donor tested CMV seropositive, placing the donor among the roughly 300 seropositive members of the cohort. A peripheral blood sample was collected from each donor, and TCR beta sequencing was performed on peripheral blood mononuclear cells. The Qiagen DNeasy Blood Extraction Kit was used to extract genomic DNA from the blood cell samples. To prepare the library, the immunoSEQ multiplex PCR assay was applied. The multiplex PCR relied on a mix of 60 forward primers for TCR Vbeta segments and 13 reverse primers for TCR Jbeta segments. The CDR3 region of rearranged TCR beta genes was amplified from genomic DNA with a multiplex PCR assay. On the Illumina HiSeq System, the amplified TCR beta libraries were sequenced as 87-base-pair reads. The study's own analysis went as follows. A later analysis counted approximately 84 million unique TCR beta chains across the 666 repertoires, and some 11 million of these chains were shared by at least two donors. Raw reads were error-corrected and collapsed into unique sequences by a nearest-neighbor algorithm in which closely related sequences were merged to remove PCR and sequencing errors. To assign V, D and J gene segments, CDR3 sequences were aligned to IMGT reference sequences. For a sequence to be retained, at least a six-nucleotide match to both a V gene segment and a J gene segment was required. A rearrangement was called productive if the CDR3 had no stop codons and remained in frame with V and J, and every other rearrangement was called non-productive. CDR3 was defined by IMGT convention, running from the second conserved V-encoded cysteine to the conserved J-encoded phenylalanine. In an earlier analysis of roughly 610 of the donors, sequences lacking an unambiguous match to a single V gene segment were excluded. An earlier analysis of around 600 of the donors classified V segments as functional when productive rearrangements were above 56.7% and as segregating when the standard deviation between donors was above 5%. A statistical classification framework was built to diagnose cytomegalovirus status from the catalog of TCR beta chain sequences. V and J gene assignment, in a later analysis, came from comparing TCR nucleotide sequences with IMGT/GENE-DB human TR gene sequences. In a later analysis, CDR3 sequences and most-parsimonious VDJ recombination scenarios were assigned using the TCRdist pipeline. A later analysis defined each TCR beta chain by its CDR3 amino acid sequence plus V-gene family, and excluded reads lacking a unique V-gene family. In a later analysis, approximately 640 highly shared, low-generation-probability nucleotide sequences were removed to address suspected cross-contamination and a sequencing artifact. In a later analysis, a clonal expansion index for each public chain was calculated from normalized within-repertoire ranks of inferred template counts. In a later analysis, generation probabilities were computed with a VDJ recombination model fitted to out-of-frame rearrangements, and the resulting probabilities were checked against IGoR. Hypergeometric tests were used in a later analysis to score TCR-TCR, TCR-HLA and TCR-CMV co-occurrence, with a repertoire-size bias correction applied to the TCR pairs. False discovery rates were estimated in a later analysis by permuting HLA or CMV assignments 20 times. In a later analysis, co-occurring TCRs were grouped using DBSCAN, with TCRdist sequence similarity added in when clustering inside HLA-allele-positive subsets. Repertoires with fewer than 30,000 or more than 120,000 public chains, plus five repertoires with anomalous nucleotide sharing, were excluded from co-occurrence clustering. Entries here come from immuneACCESS through TCRdb and include only in-frame sequences with V and J called. Some clones fail to appear in such tables; in the studies checked, an unresolved V gene covers under half of the shortfall, and the cause of the remainder is unknown. The V and J calls and clone size were taken over from that table, and D and trimming were inferred from the DNA. Recorded for this sample are about 82,000 clones; 60% to 85% of them occurred a single time. The biggest ten clones account for roughly 6% of the sample.

Worth noting for this clone: It has no known antigen specificity. Base-call qualities are not available, and no considerably larger clone is one nucleotide away.

The germline V gene supplies CDR1 SNHLY and CDR2 FYNNEI. From the cysteine up to the phenylalanine, the CDR3 has a length of 11 residues. Of the read, only the CDR3 DNA is kept; its 33 bases are in frame from base 1. Trimming takes 7 bases from V and 12 bases from J, and the germline ends sit 13 bases apart. The chain links TRBV2 with TRBJ2-1, and perhaps TRBD2 as D gene, on 5 matching bases. Sample: PBMCs. The clonotype was recovered from a male donor in good health and CMV-seropositive. In nucleotides, the sequence is TGTGCCAGCACGTACATAGCGCCGCAGTTCTTC. This translates into CASTYIAPQFF.